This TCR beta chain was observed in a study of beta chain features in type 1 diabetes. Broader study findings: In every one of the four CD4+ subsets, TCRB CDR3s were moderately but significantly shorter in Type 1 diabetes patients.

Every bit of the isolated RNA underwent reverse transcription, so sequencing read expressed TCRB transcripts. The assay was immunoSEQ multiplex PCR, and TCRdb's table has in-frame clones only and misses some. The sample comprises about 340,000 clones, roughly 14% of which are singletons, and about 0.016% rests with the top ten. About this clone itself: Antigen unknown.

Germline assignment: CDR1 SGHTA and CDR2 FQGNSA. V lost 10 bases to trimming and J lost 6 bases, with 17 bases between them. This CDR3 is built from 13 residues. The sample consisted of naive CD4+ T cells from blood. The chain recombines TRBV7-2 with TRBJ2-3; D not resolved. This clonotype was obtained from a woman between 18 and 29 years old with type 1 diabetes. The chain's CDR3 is CATSWVQVDTQYF. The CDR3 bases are TGTGCCACCTCCTGGGTCCAGGTGGATACGCAGTATTTT.